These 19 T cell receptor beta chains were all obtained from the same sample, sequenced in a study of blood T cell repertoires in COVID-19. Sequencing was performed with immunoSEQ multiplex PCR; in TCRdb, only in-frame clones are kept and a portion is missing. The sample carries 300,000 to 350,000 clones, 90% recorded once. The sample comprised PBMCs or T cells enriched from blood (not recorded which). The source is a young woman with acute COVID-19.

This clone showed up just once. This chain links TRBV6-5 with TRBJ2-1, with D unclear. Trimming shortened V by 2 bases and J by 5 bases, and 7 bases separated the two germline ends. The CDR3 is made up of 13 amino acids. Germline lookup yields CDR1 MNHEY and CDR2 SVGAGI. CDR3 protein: CASSYGPDNEQFF. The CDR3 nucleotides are TGTGCCAGCAGTTACGGGCCAGACAATGAGCAGTTCTTC.

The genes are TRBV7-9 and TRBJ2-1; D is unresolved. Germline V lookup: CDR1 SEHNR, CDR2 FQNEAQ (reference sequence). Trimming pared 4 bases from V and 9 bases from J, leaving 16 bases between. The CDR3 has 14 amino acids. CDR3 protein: CASSSVDIILEQFF. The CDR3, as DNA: TGTGCCAGCAGCTCGGTTGACATTATACTTGAGCAGTTCTTC.

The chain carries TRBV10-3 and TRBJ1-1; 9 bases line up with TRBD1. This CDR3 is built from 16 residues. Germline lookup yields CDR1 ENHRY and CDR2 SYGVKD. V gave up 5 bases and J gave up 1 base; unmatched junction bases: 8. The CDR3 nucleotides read TGTGCCATCAGTTCCGGGACAGGGTTTTCGAACACTGAAGCTTTCTTT. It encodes CAISSGTGFSNTEAFF.

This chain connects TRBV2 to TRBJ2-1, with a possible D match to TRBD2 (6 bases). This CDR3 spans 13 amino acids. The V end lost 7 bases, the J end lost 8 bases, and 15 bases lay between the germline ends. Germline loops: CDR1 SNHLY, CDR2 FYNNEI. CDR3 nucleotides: TGTGCCAGCACAAGCGGGTTGGGCGATGAGCAGTTCTTC. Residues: CASTSGLGDEQFF.

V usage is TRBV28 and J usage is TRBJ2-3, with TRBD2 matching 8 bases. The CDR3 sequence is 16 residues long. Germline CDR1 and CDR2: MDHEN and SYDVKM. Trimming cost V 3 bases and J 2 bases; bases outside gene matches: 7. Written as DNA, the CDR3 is TGTGCCAGCAGTTTCAAAGCGGGAGTCATCACAGATACGCAGTATTTT. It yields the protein CASSFKAGVITDTQYF. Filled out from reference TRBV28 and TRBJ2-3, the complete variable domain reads DVKVTQSSRYLVKRTGEKVFLECVQDMDHENMFWYRQDPGLGLRLIYFSYDVKMKEKGDIPEGYSVSREKKERFSLILESASTNQTSMYLCASSFKAGVITDTQYFGPGTRLTVL.

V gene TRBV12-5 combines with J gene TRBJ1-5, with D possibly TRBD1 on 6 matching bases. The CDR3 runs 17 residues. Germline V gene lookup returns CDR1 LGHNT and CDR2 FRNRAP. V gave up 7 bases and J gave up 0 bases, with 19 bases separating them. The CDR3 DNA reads TGTGCTAGTGCCCTTACAGGGAAGGTGGATAGCAATCAGCCCCAGCATTTT. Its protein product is CASALTGKVDSNQPQHF.

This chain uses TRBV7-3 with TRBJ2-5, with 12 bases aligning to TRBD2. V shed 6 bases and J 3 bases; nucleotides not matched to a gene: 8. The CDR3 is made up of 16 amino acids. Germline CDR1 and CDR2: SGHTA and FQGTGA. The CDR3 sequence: CASRGPGLAGKETQYF. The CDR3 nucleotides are TGTGCCAGCAGGGGACCGGGACTAGCGGGTAAAGAGACCCAGTACTTC.

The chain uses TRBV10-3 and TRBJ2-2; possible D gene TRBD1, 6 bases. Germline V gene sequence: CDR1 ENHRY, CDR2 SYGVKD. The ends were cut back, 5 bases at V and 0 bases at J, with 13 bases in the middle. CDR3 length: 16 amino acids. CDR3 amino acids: CAISYPGHTNTGELFF. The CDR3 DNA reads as TGTGCCATCAGTTACCCGGGACACACGAACACCGGGGAGCTGTTTTTT.

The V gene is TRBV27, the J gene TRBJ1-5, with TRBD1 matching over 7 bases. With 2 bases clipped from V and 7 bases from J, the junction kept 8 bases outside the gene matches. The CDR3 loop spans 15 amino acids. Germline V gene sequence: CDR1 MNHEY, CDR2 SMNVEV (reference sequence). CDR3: CASSLGQGVLQPQHF. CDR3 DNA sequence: TGTGCCAGCAGTTTAGGGCAGGGGGTATTGCAGCCCCAGCATTTT.

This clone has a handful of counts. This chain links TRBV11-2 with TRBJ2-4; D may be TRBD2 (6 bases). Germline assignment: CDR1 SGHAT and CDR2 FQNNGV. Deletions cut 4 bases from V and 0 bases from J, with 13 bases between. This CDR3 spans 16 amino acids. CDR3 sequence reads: CASSSLGGLAKNIQYF. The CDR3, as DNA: TGTGCCAGCAGCTCTCTCGGGGGACTAGCCAAAAACATTCAGTACTTC. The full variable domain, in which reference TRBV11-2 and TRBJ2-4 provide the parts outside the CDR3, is EAGVAQSPRYKIIEKRQSVAFWCNPISGHATLYWYQQILGQGPKLLIQFQNNGVVDDSQLPKDRFSAERLKGVDSTLKIQPAKLEDSAVYLCASSSLGGLAKNIQYFGAGTRLSVL.

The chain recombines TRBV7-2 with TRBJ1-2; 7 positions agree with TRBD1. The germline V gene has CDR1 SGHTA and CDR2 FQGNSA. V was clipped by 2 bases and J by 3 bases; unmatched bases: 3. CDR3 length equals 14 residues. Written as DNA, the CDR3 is TGTGCCAGCAGCTTATCAGGGGGGTACTATGGCTACACCTTC. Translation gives CASSLSGGYYGYTF.

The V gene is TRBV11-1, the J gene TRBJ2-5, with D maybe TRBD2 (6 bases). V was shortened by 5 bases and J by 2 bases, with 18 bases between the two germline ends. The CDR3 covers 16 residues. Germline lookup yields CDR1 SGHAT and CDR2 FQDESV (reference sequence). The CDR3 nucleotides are TGTGCCAGCAGCCCCTACGACTCCAGCGGGCAAGAGACCCAGTACTTC. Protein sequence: CASSPYDSSGQETQYF.

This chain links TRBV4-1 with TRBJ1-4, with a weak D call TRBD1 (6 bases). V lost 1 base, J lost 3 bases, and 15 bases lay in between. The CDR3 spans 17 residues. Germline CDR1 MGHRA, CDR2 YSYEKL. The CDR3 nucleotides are TGCGCCAGCAGCCAAGTGGAGACAGGCGCACCTAATGAAAAACTGTTTTTT. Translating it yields CASSQVETGAPNEKLFF.

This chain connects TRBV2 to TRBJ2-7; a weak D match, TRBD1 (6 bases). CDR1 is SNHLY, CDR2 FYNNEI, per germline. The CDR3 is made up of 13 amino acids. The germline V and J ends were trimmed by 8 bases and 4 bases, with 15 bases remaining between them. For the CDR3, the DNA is TGTGCCAGCGCGCAGGGTAGGGGGTACGAGCAGTACTTC. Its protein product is CASAQGRGYEQYF.

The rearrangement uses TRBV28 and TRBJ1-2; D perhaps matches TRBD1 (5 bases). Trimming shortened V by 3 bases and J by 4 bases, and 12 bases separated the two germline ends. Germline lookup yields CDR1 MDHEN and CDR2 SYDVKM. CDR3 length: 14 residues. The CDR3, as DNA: TGTGCCAGCAGTTTGGATCAGGGAGGCTATGGCTACACCTTC. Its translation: CASSLDQGGYGYTF.

CDR3 amino acids: CAWARLADTYNEQFF. The DNA for the CDR3 is TGTGCCTGGGCCAGACTAGCGGACACCTACAATGAGCAGTTCTTC. J is TRBJ2-1 and V is TRBV30; 9 bases match TRBD2. CDR1 and CDR2 (germline): GTSNPN, SVGIG (reference sequence). The CDR3 contains 15 residues. V lost 5 bases to trimming and J lost 2 bases; unmatched junction nucleotides: 7.

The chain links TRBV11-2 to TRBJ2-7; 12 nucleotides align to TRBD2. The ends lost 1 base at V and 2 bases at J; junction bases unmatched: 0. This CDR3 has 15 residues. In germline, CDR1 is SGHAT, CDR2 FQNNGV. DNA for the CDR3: TGTGCCAGCAGCTTAGGGACTAGCGGGACCTACGAGCAGTACTTC. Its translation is CASSLGTSGTYEQYF.

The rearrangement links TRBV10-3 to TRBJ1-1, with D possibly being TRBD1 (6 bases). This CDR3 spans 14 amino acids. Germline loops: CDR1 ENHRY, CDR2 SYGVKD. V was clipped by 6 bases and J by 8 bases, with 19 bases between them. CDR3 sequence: CAIRLSGTQVEAFF. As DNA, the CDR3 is TGTGCCATCAGACTCTCGGGGACACAGGTCGAAGCTTTCTTT.

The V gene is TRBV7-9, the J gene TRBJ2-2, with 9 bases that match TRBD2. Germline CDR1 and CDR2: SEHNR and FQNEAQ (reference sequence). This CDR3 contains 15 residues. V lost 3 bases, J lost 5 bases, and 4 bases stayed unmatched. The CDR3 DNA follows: TGTGCCAGCAGCTTTCCTAGCGGGGTTACCGGGGAGCTGTTTTTT. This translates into CASSFPSGVTGELFF.